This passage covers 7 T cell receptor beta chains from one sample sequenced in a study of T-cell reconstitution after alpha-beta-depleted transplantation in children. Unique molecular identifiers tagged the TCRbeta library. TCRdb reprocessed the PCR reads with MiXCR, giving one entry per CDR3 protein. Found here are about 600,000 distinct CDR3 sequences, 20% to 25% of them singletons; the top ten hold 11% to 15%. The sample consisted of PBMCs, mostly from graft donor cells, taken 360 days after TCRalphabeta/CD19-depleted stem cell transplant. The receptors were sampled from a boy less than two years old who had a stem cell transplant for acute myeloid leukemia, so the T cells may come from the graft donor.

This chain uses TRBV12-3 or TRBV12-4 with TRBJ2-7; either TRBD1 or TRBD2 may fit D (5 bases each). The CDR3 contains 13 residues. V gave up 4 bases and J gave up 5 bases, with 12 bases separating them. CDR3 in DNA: TGTGCCAGCAGTTCGGGACCACACCACGAGCAGTACGTC. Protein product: CASSSGPHHEQYV.

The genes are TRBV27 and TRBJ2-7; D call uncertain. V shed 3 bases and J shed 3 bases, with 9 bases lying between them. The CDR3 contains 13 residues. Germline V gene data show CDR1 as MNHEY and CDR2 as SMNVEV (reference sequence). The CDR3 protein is CASSLVRNYEQYF. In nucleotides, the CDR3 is TGTGCCAGCAGTTTGGTTAGAAACTACGAGCAGTACTTC.

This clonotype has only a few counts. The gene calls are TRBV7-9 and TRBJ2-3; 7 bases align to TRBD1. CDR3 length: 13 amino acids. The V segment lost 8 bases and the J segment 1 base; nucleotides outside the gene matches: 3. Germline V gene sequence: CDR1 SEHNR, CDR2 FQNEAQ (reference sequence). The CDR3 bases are TGTGCCAGCGGCCAGGGGGGCACAGATACGCAGTATTTT. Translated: CASGQGGTDTQYF.

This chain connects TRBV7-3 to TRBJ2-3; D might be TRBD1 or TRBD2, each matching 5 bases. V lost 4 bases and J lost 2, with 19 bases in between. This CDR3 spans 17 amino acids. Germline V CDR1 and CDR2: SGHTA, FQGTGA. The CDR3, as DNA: TGTGCCAGCAGCTCGGGACCCCTAGGTCAAGTCACAGATACGCAGTATTTT. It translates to CASSSGPLGQVTDTQYF.

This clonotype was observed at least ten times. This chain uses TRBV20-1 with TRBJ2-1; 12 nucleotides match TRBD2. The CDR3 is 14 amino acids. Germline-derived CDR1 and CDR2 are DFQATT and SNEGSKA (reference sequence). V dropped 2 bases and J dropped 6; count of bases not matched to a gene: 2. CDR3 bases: TGCAGTGCTAGACTAGCGGGGGGGCTCAATGAGCAGTTCTTC. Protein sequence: CSARLAGGLNEQFF.

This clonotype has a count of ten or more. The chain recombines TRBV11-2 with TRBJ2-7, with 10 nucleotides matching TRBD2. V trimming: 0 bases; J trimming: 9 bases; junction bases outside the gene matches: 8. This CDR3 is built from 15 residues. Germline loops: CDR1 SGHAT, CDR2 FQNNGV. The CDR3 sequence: CASSLDGLAEEGQYF. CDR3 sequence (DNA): TGTGCCAGCAGCTTAGATGGACTAGCGGAAGAGGGGCAGTACTTC.

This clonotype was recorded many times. CDR3 sequence reads: CASSLIRGSYNEQFF. CDR3 DNA sequence: TGTGCCAGCAGTTTAATCCGGGGCTCCTACAATGAGCAGTTCTTC. V is TRBV28 and J is TRBJ2-1, with D possibly TRBD2 on 5 matching bases. This CDR3 spans 15 amino acids. CDR1 and CDR2 from the germline V gene are MDHEN and SYDVKM. Trimming shortened V by 2 bases and J by 0 bases, and 8 bases separated the two germline ends.